This TCR beta chain comes out of a study of CD8+CD57+ T cells in acquired aplastic anemia. About the study: CD4+ and CD8+ cells, once sorted, gave DNA averaging around 3.2 ug.

The germline V gene has CDR1 DFQATT and CDR2 SNEGSKA (reference sequence). The CDR3 is 14 residues long. V was trimmed by 5 bases and J by 0 bases, leaving 14 bases between them. According to the study, genomic DNA was the template for TCR beta VDJ and CDR3 profiling. TCRdb itself ran the reads through MiXCR, one entry per CDR3 protein. This sample yields a few hundred thousand distinct CDR3 sequences, of which 40% to 60% are seen a single time; 15% to 20% belongs to the top ten. Findings and limits, study-wide: Researchers reported that CD8+ Simpson's diversity was not significantly different in patients versus controls. Between patients and controls, approximately 29 CD8+ CDR3 sequences were found in common.

Sequencing was done on patients that had shown CD8+CD57+ cell expansion by flow cytometry. The patients, all of them, had severe acquired aplastic anemia. This clonotype showed up just once. Its cognate antigen is unknown. This sequence joins TRBV20-1 and TRBJ2-7; TRBD1 might be the D (5 bases). Material for sequencing was sorted CD4+, CD8+, or CD8+CD57+ T cells (not recorded which) from PBMCs. The receptor's source is a human donor with aplastic anemia. CDR3 bases: TGCAGTGCTCAGGACATTCACAGCTCCTACGAGCAGTACTTC. Its protein product is CSAQDIHSSYEQYF.